These T cell receptor beta chains were read from a single sample in a study of CD8 T cells in Susac syndrome. TCRdb passed the immunoSEQ multiplex PCR reads through MiXCR, listing each CDR3 protein once. The sample includes approximately 190,000 distinct CDR3 sequences, approximately 95% seen only once; the top ten take around 0.16%. Input material: CD8+ T cells from PBMCs. The receptors here all came from a human donor with Susac syndrome. CDR3s include the opening cysteine and the closing phenylalanine or tryptophan. The D gene is left open where the match is weak. Some rows have no size entry. The others give once, few or many, or a class for an expanded clone.

j_gene: TRBJ1-1
d_gene: TRBD1
v_gene: TRBV12-3/TRBV12-4
abundance: once
CDR3nt: TGTGCCAGCAGTCCATTAACAGGGGGGCCCGCGGAGTTTGAAGCTTTCTTT
CDR3aa: CASSPLTGGPAEFEAFF

j_gene: TRBJ2-3
d_gene: TRBD2
v_gene: TRBV20-1
abundance: NA
CDR3nt: TGCAGTGCTAAAGCCTGGGAGGGGCCGTCTGGAGATACGCAGTATTTT
CDR3aa: CSAKAWEGPSGDTQYF

j_gene: TRBJ2-3
d_gene: NA
v_gene: TRBV28
abundance: NA
CDR3nt: TGTGCCAGCAGGAAAATAGCGGACTACACAGATACGCAGTATTTT
CDR3aa: CASRKIADYTDTQYF

j_gene: TRBJ2-3
d_gene: NA
v_gene: TRBV14
abundance: NA
CDR3nt: TGTGCCAGACTTCTAGGAAAGGGTACAGATACGCAGTATTTT
CDR3aa: CARLLGKGTDTQYF

j_gene: TRBJ2-2
d_gene: TRBD1
v_gene: TRBV5-1
abundance: NA
CDR3nt: TGCGCCAGCAGCTTGGCCGGACAGGGGAACACCGGGGAGCTGTTTTTT
CDR3aa: CASSLAGQGNTGELFF

j_gene: TRBJ1-2
d_gene: NA
v_gene: TRBV2
abundance: NA
CDR3nt: TGTGCCAGCAGTGCCAGGGCCTCCCTTAACTATGGCTACACCTTC
CDR3aa: CASSARASLNYGYTF

j_gene: TRBJ1-3
d_gene: NA
v_gene: TRBV4-2
abundance: NA
CDR3nt: TGTGCCAGCAGCCAAGATCTGAGAGATCCCGGATATTTT
CDR3aa: CASSQDLRDPGYF

j_gene: TRBJ1-4
d_gene: NA
v_gene: TRBV7-8
abundance: NA
CDR3nt: TGTGCCAGCAGCGTTACCGCTCGATTGGGTGAGGAAAAACTGTTTTTT
CDR3aa: CASSVTARLGEEKLFF

j_gene: TRBJ2-3
d_gene: NA
v_gene: TRBV23-1
abundance: NA
CDR3nt: TGCGCCAGCAGTCAATCTGTAGGAGATACGCAGTATTTT
CDR3aa: CASSQSVGDTQYF

j_gene: TRBJ1-2
d_gene: NA
v_gene: TRBV12-3/TRBV12-4
abundance: NA
CDR3nt: TGTGCCAGCAGCCTAGGACGGATCACTGGGAGCTACACCTTC
CDR3aa: CASSLGRITGSYTF

j_gene: TRBJ2-1
d_gene: NA
v_gene: TRBV2
abundance: NA
CDR3nt: TGTGCCAGCGGGATAGTCGAGTTCTTC
CDR3aa: CASGIVEFF

j_gene: TRBJ2-3
d_gene: NA
v_gene: TRBV20-1
abundance: NA
CDR3nt: TGCAGTGCTATGTGGGACTTCTCCACAGATACGCAGTATTTT
CDR3aa: CSAMWDFSTDTQYF

j_gene: TRBJ2-1
d_gene: TRBD1
v_gene: TRBV4-1
abundance: NA
CDR3nt: TGCGCCAGCAGCCAAGACCCCGGGACAGGGGGCAATGAGCAGTTCTTC
CDR3aa: CASSQDPGTGGNEQFF

j_gene: TRBJ2-1
d_gene: TRBD1
v_gene: TRBV20-1
abundance: once
CDR3nt: TGCAGTGCCCTGACAGGGAGCTCCTACAATGAGCAGTTCTTC
CDR3aa: CSALTGSSYNEQFF

j_gene: TRBJ1-2
d_gene: NA
v_gene: TRBV19
abundance: once
CDR3nt: TGTGCCAGTAGTATACGAGGGTTCGATGGCTACACCTTC
CDR3aa: CASSIRGFDGYTF

j_gene: TRBJ2-3
d_gene: NA
v_gene: TRBV5-4
abundance: NA
CDR3nt: TGTGCCAGCAGCTGGCGGACTCGCGAGATGACAGATACGCAGTATTTT
CDR3aa: CASSWRTREMTDTQYF

j_gene: TRBJ2-5
d_gene: NA
v_gene: TRBV28
abundance: NA
CDR3nt: TGTGCCAGCAGTACCGACAGAGGAGGAGAGACCCAGTACTTC
CDR3aa: CASSTDRGGETQYF

j_gene: TRBJ1-4
d_gene: NA
v_gene: TRBV18
abundance: NA
CDR3nt: TGTGCCAGCTCACCACTCGGAGCAACTAATGAAAAACTGTTTTTT
CDR3aa: CASSPLGATNEKLFF

j_gene: TRBJ2-3
d_gene: NA
v_gene: TRBV24-1
abundance: NA
CDR3nt: TGTGCCACCAGTGACTACGGGGGAGATACGCAGTATTTT
CDR3aa: CATSDYGGDTQYF

j_gene: TRBJ1-2
d_gene: TRBD1
v_gene: TRBV5-1
abundance: NA
CDR3nt: TGCGCCAGCCACCCCTCGGGGACAGCCCTCTATGGCTACACCTTC
CDR3aa: CASHPSGTALYGYTF

j_gene: TRBJ1-1
d_gene: NA
v_gene: TRBV7-9
abundance: NA
CDR3nt: TGTGCCAGCAGCTTAGTGGATGAAGCTTTCTTT
CDR3aa: CASSLVDEAFF

j_gene: TRBJ2-1
d_gene: TRBD2
v_gene: TRBV5-6
abundance: NA
CDR3nt: TGTGCCAGCATGGGGACTAGCGGCTACTACAATGAGCAGTTCTTC
CDR3aa: CASMGTSGYYNEQFF

j_gene: TRBJ2-7
d_gene: NA
v_gene: TRBV5-6
abundance: few
CDR3nt: TGTGCCAGCAGCTTGGGAGGCGGCCCGTACGAGCAGTACTTC
CDR3aa: CASSLGGGPYEQYF

j_gene: TRBJ1-3
d_gene: NA
v_gene: TRBV7-9
abundance: NA
CDR3nt: TGTGCCAGCAGCTTAGCAAACCGGGCTGGAAACACCATATATTTT
CDR3aa: CASSLANRAGNTIYF

j_gene: TRBJ1-3
d_gene: NA
v_gene: TRBV15
abundance: once
CDR3nt: TGTGCCACCAGCAGAGATCTCACAGGTGGAAACACCATATATTTT
CDR3aa: CATSRDLTGGNTIYF

j_gene: TRBJ2-5
d_gene: NA
v_gene: TRBV4-1
abundance: NA
CDR3nt: TGCGCCAGCAGCCCCCAGGGGGTGACTATCGGTGGAGGGGAACAAGAGACCCAGTACTTC
CDR3aa: CASSPQGVTIGGGEQETQYF

j_gene: TRBJ2-1
d_gene: NA
v_gene: TRBV4-2
abundance: NA
CDR3nt: TGTGCCAGCAGCCCAAACCGGGACGGGCTATACAATGAGCAGTTCTTC
CDR3aa: CASSPNRDGLYNEQFF

j_gene: TRBJ1-1
d_gene: TRBD1
v_gene: TRBV12-3/TRBV12-4
abundance: NA
CDR3nt: TGTGCCAGCAGTTTAGGAGGGGGCTGGACTGAAGCTTTCTTT
CDR3aa: CASSLGGGWTEAFF

j_gene: TRBJ2-7
d_gene: NA
v_gene: TRBV29-1
abundance: NA
CDR3nt: TGCAGCGTTGAACGGGACGCGAACGAGCAGTACTTC
CDR3aa: CSVERDANEQYF

j_gene: TRBJ2-5
d_gene: NA
v_gene: TRBV28
abundance: NA
CDR3nt: TGTGCCAGCATCCCAGGACAGCAATTGGGGACCCAGTACTTC
CDR3aa: CASIPGQQLGTQYF

j_gene: TRBJ2-7
d_gene: NA
v_gene: TRBV12-3/TRBV12-4
abundance: NA
CDR3nt: TGTGCCAGCAGTTTAGCGAGTAGCTTTGTGTACGAGCAGTACTTC
CDR3aa: CASSLASSFVYEQYF

j_gene: TRBJ2-5
d_gene: TRBD2
v_gene: TRBV5-1
abundance: once
CDR3nt: TGCGCCAGCAGCTCGGGACTAGCGGGGGAAGGGCAAGAGACCCAGTACTTC
CDR3aa: CASSSGLAGEGQETQYF

j_gene: TRBJ1-1
d_gene: NA
v_gene: TRBV9
abundance: NA
CDR3nt: TGTGCCAGCAGCTCCCGACTTAGTAAAACTGAAGCTTTCTTT
CDR3aa: CASSSRLSKTEAFF

j_gene: TRBJ2-5
d_gene: NA
v_gene: TRBV7-9
abundance: NA
CDR3nt: TGTGCCAGCAGCTTAGAGCCCGGAGAGACCCAGTACTTC
CDR3aa: CASSLEPGETQYF

j_gene: TRBJ2-5
d_gene: TRBD1
v_gene: TRBV28
abundance: NA
CDR3nt: TGTGCCAGCATCTTACAGGGGTCCCAAGAGACCCAGTACTTC
CDR3aa: CASILQGSQETQYF

j_gene: TRBJ2-5
d_gene: TRBD1
v_gene: TRBV13
abundance: NA
CDR3nt: TGTGCCAGCAGCTCCTCGGGACAGGGATACGGGACCCAGTACTTC
CDR3aa: CASSSSGQGYGTQYF

j_gene: TRBJ2-1
d_gene: TRBD1
v_gene: TRBV15
abundance: NA
CDR3nt: TGTGCCACCAGCAGAGACTCAGACAGGGGCATCCAGTTCTTC
CDR3aa: CATSRDSDRGIQFF

j_gene: TRBJ2-1
d_gene: NA
v_gene: TRBV5-4
abundance: NA
CDR3nt: TGTGCCAGCAGCTTGGAAGTAGGGGTTAGCTCCTACAATGAGCAGTTCTTC
CDR3aa: CASSLEVGVSSYNEQFF

j_gene: TRBJ1-6
d_gene: NA
v_gene: TRBV30
abundance: NA
CDR3nt: TGTGCCTGGAGTGCTAATTCACCCCTCCACTTT
CDR3aa: CAWSANSPLHF

j_gene: TRBJ2-5
d_gene: TRBD1
v_gene: TRBV29-1
abundance: NA
CDR3nt: TGCAGCGTTACGACAGGGGGTAAAGAGACCCAGTACTTC
CDR3aa: CSVTTGGKETQYF

j_gene: TRBJ1-5
d_gene: TRBD1
v_gene: TRBV4-1
abundance: NA
CDR3nt: TGCGCCAGCAGCCAAGAGGAGACCGGGACAGCCTTCCGGCCCCAGCATTTT
CDR3aa: CASSQEETGTAFRPQHF

j_gene: TRBJ2-3
d_gene: NA
v_gene: TRBV12-3/TRBV12-4
abundance: NA
CDR3nt: TGTGCCAGCAGGCGGACCACAGGGTTGGATACGCAGTATTTT
CDR3aa: CASRRTTGLDTQYF